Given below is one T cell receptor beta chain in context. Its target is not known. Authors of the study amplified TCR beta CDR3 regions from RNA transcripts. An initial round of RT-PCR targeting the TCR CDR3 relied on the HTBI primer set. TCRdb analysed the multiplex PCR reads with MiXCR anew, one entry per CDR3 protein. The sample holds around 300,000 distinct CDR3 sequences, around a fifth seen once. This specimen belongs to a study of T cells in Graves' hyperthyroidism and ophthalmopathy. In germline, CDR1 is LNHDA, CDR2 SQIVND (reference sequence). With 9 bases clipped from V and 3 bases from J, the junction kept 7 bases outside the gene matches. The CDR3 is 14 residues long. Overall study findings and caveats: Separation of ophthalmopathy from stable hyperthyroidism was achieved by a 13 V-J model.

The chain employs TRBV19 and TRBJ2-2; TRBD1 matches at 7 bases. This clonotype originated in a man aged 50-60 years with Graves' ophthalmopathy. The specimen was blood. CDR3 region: CASTQGVDTGELFF. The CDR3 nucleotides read TGTGCCAGCACCCAGGGGGTTGACACCGGGGAGCTGTTTTTT.